Each of the 10 T cell receptor beta chains below was sequenced from the same sample in a study of OX40 agonist ivuxolimab in advanced cancers. Data came from immunoSEQ multiplex PCR; TCRdb stores just in-frame clones and leaves some out. The sample has 42,000 or so clones, around 87% seen once. The material sequenced was CD4+ or CD8+ T cells sorted from blood, taken in a trial of the OX40 agonist ivuxolimab. The receptors shown here come from an adult with an advanced solid tumor such as melanoma, head and neck, liver or kidney cancer.

This clone has a single count. The chain couples TRBV6-5 to TRBJ2-7, with 8 bases that match TRBD1. The germline CDR1 and CDR2 sequences are MNHEY and SVGAGI. V lost 0 bases and J lost 4; bases outside the gene matches: 5. This CDR3 has 15 residues. The chain's CDR3 is CASSYSQGARYEQYF. The CDR3 nucleotides are TGTGCCAGCAGTTACTCCCAGGGGGCGCGGTACGAGCAGTACTTC.

The chain combines TRBV7-8 with TRBJ2-1; D is ambiguous. CDR3 length equals 16 residues. The germline CDR1 and CDR2 sequences are SGHVS and FQNEAQ. V was trimmed by 1 base and J by 6 bases, leaving 16 bases between them. The CDR3 DNA is TGTGCCAGCAGCTTAGAGGCCGAGTGGCAGATCAATGAGCAGTTCTTC. This sequence encodes CASSLEAEWQINEQFF.

The chain has TRBV20-1 and TRBJ1-4; D is undetermined. Germline CDR1 is DFQATT and CDR2 is SNEGSKA (reference sequence). Trimming took off 0 bases at V and 7 bases at J, with 3 bases between the two ends. The CDR3 runs to 11 residues. CDR3 amino acids: CSARDPEKLFF. The CDR3 DNA sequence: TGCAGTGCTAGAGATCCTGAAAAACTGTTTTTT.

The V gene is TRBV29-1, the J gene TRBJ2-3, with D possibly matching TRBD1 (6 bases). The CDR3 length is 11 residues. V gave up 6 bases and J gave up 6 bases, with 10 bases separating them. Germline CDR1 reads SQVTM; CDR2 reads ANQGSEA. The CDR3 region has the DNA TGCAGCGTCCTTAGGGGGGATACGCAGTATTTT. Protein product: CSVLRGDTQYF.

V usage is TRBV4-3 and J usage is TRBJ2-7; D is undetermined. Looked up from germline, CDR1 is LGHNA and CDR2 is YSLEER. This CDR3 comprises 13 residues. Trimming cost V 1 base and J 0 bases, with 4 bases left between them. This CDR3 reads CASSQGSSYEQYF. The CDR3 coding sequence is TGCGCCAGCAGCCAAGGGAGCTCCTACGAGCAGTACTTC.

This clone was observed a single time. The chain combines TRBV6-1 with TRBJ1-1; D gene uncertain. The length of the CDR3 is 14 residues. Trimming shortened V by 6 bases and J by 0 bases, and 11 bases separated the two germline ends. Germline V gene data show CDR1 as MNHNS and CDR2 as SASEGT. The CDR3 nucleotides read TGTGCCAGCAGACCGGGGATCATGAACACTGAAGCTTTCTTT. Its protein product is CASRPGIMNTEAFF.

V is TRBV13 and J is TRBJ2-2; no firm D call. Trimming cost V 5 bases and J 7 bases, with 5 bases left between them. The CDR3 runs 11 residues. CDR1 and CDR2 from the germline V gene are PRHDT and FYEKMQ (reference sequence). The CDR3 spells CASSPGGELFF. The CDR3 DNA is TGTGCCAGCAGCCCGGGCGGGGAGCTGTTTTTT.

The rearrangement uses TRBV9 and TRBJ2-7; 9 bases align to TRBD2. Trimming at V came to 5 bases and at J to 3 bases, leaving 3 bases not matched to a gene. This CDR3 region has 13 residues. The germline V gene encodes CDR1 SGDLS and CDR2 YYNGEE. CDR3 in DNA: TGTGCCAGCAGGTCTAGCGGGAACTACGAGCAGTACTTC. Amino acid sequence: CASRSSGNYEQYF.

This clone has only a few counts. The chain employs TRBV10-2 and TRBJ1-6; D is undetermined. V lost 7 bases to trimming and J lost 7 bases, with 14 bases between them. The germline gives CDR1 WSHSY, CDR2 SAAADI. The CDR3 has 14 amino acids. As DNA, the CDR3 is TGCGCCAGCATCCCGGCCGGAAAGAATTCACCCCTCCACTTT. This encodes CASIPAGKNSPLHF.

V usage is TRBV4-1 and J usage is TRBJ1-6; D perhaps matches TRBD1 (5 bases). The CDR3 length is 16 residues. In germline, CDR1 is MGHRA, CDR2 YSYEKL. V shed 5 bases and J shed 4 bases, with 15 bases lying between them. CDR3 loop: CASSENLGQYNSPLHF. For the CDR3, the DNA is TGCGCCAGCAGCGAGAATCTGGGGCAGTATAATTCACCCCTCCACTTT.